This T cell receptor (beta chain) was retrieved from a study of blood T cells in healthy people across ages. The authors ran a second PCR of about 7 to 12 cycles using a sample-barcoded 5' primer and a J-beta primer mix. TCRdb reanalysed the 5' RACE reads using MiXCR and keeps one entry per CDR3 protein. In the table there are roughly 1,300,000 distinct CDR3 sequences, roughly 60% of which are singletons. Every donor contributed roughly 10 milliliters of peripheral blood by blood draw. Remarks on this clonotype: Its matching antigen is unknown.

Study outcomes and limitations: Those diversity estimates obtained from one million T cells were thought to be underestimates.

This TCR was recovered from a man younger than 35 in good health. The sample taken for sequencing was blood.

CDR3 in amino acids: CASSFSWAGAFF. CDR3 bases: TGTGCCAGCAGCTTTTCCTGGGCCGGTGCTTTCTTT. This chain joins TRBV7-9 and TRBJ1-1; D call uncertain. The V end lost 3 bases, the J end lost 11 bases, and 13 bases lay between the germline ends. The CDR3 totals 12 residues. The germline V gene encodes CDR1 SEHNR and CDR2 FQNEAQ (reference sequence).